The rows below give T cell receptor beta chains drawn from one sample of a study of cytomegalovirus exposure and HLA in healthy donors. TCRdb's table, derived via immunoSEQ multiplex PCR, lists solely in-frame clones and lacks some. The table shows 60,000 or so clones, with roughly 80% occurring only once. Specimen: PBMCs. These receptors were obtained from a woman aged 40 to 55 in good health and CMV-seropositive. The conserved cysteine and the conserved F or W are not part of the CDR3 here. Fields, in order: CDR3 protein, clone size, V gene. Clone size is shown for a subset of rows, as once, few, many or a class of expanded clone.

CDR3aa: ASSVGTVLRNEQF
abundance: .
v_gene: TRBV19

CDR3aa: ASSVRYIQY
abundance: .
v_gene: TRBV19

CDR3aa: ASSLITGVVSYEQY
abundance: .
v_gene: TRBV5-1

CDR3aa: ASSVEGGSGTDTQY
abundance: .
v_gene: TRBV9

CDR3aa: ASLRRGGQETQY
abundance: .
v_gene: TRBV6-5

CDR3aa: ASSRAGASTDTQY
abundance: .
v_gene: TRBV18

CDR3aa: ASSLTGTGNTEAF
abundance: .
v_gene: TRBV5-1

CDR3aa: ASSWGVAGSTDTQY
abundance: .
v_gene: TRBV5-1

CDR3aa: ASRRDFNSPLH
abundance: .
v_gene: TRBV6-1

CDR3aa: ASSQDGVGTDTQY
abundance: .
v_gene: TRBV4-2

CDR3aa: ASSQLGGGMYSNQPQH
abundance: .
v_gene: TRBV4-1

CDR3aa: ASTPGGRNTEAF
abundance: .
v_gene: TRBV2

CDR3aa: ASSSGGIGAYGYT
abundance: once
v_gene: TRBV18

CDR3aa: ATSRDQRRANEKLF
abundance: .
v_gene: TRBV15

CDR3aa: ASSSSGKNIQY
abundance: .
v_gene: TRBV19

CDR3aa: ASSSRLAGEQF
abundance: .
v_gene: TRBV13

CDR3aa: ASSQEGGPQSPLH
abundance: .
v_gene: TRBV4-1

CDR3aa: ASSFSGQEY
abundance: .
v_gene: TRBV7-8

CDR3aa: AISENLGGTGGEKLF
abundance: .
v_gene: TRBV10-3

CDR3aa: ATGADTGELF
abundance: few
v_gene: TRBV7-3

CDR3aa: ASSYFQGSGSDTQY
abundance: .
v_gene: TRBV6-5

CDR3aa: ASSHQDRVEEKLF
abundance: .
v_gene: TRBV4-1

CDR3aa: ASSVVPIGGTDTQY
abundance: once
v_gene: TRBV9

CDR3aa: ASSLRTGTDEQY
abundance: once
v_gene: TRBV4-1

CDR3aa: ASSRITGTNTGELF
abundance: .
v_gene: TRBV19

CDR3aa: ASSPSGGAYEQY
abundance: .
v_gene: TRBV7-3

CDR3aa: ASSARQGRDQPQH
abundance: .
v_gene: TRBV10-2

CDR3aa: ASSLARGADTEAF
abundance: .
v_gene: TRBV5-1

CDR3aa: ASSESRDRVYGYT
abundance: .
v_gene: TRBV6-1

CDR3aa: ASSLTTDGYT
abundance: .
v_gene: TRBV6-6

CDR3aa: ASSVLTNYGYT
abundance: .
v_gene: TRBV9

CDR3aa: ASSRRTGLSTEAF
abundance: .
v_gene: TRBV25-1

CDR3aa: ASSFLTGGFGGGAYEQY
abundance: few
v_gene: TRBV7-8

CDR3aa: ASSLFLSLFVHEQF
abundance: .
v_gene: TRBV5-6

CDR3aa: ASSFSSGGETQY
abundance: .
v_gene: TRBV7-2

CDR3aa: ATQDRGEQF
abundance: .
v_gene: TRBV27

CDR3aa: ASSDRVTEAF
abundance: .
v_gene: TRBV10-2

CDR3aa: ASSPLGGGTDTQY
abundance: few
v_gene: TRBV27